Presented here are 8 T cell receptor beta chains from one specimen sequenced in a study of blood T cell repertoires in COVID-19. Only in-frame clones appear in the TCRdb table, and some are missing; sequencing was by immunoSEQ multiplex PCR. Counted here are approximately 300,000 clones, 85% to 90% occurring once; the ten biggest clones make up 10%. Sequencing was carried out using PBMCs or T cells enriched from blood (not recorded which). The receptors were sampled from a woman between 18 and 29 years old who had recovered from COVID-19.

The chain employs TRBV6-5 and TRBJ2-5; 7 nucleotides align to TRBD1. With V trimmed by 5 bases and J by 4 bases, 1 base remained unmatched. From germline, CDR1 is MNHEY and CDR2 SVGAGI. CDR3 size: 12 residues. The CDR3 loop reads CASSRDRETQYF. CDR3 sequence (DNA): TGTGCCAGCAGTCGGGACAGAGAGACCCAGTACTTC.

The V and J genes are TRBV6-4 and TRBJ2-4; tentative D call: TRBD1 (5 bases). V was cut by 3 bases and J by 6 bases, with 15 bases left in between. From germline, CDR1 is MRHNA and CDR2 SNTAGT. This CDR3 has 15 residues. CDR3 nucleotides: TGTGCCAGCAGTGAAAGACAGATCCCCTCAAACATTCAGTACTTC. Its protein product is CASSERQIPSNIQYF.

The chain uses TRBV28 and TRBJ1-2; 9 positions agree with TRBD1. The CDR3 length is 15 residues. Per germline, CDR1 MDHEN and CDR2 SYDVKM. The V segment lost 6 bases and the J segment 2 bases; nucleotides outside the gene matches: 7. This CDR3 reads CASSPGTGTNYGYTF. CDR3 nucleotides: TGTGCCAGCAGCCCCGGGACAGGGACCAACTATGGCTACACCTTC.

This clone came up a few times. The V gene is TRBV5-8, the J gene TRBJ1-4; 8 bases are a match to TRBD1. Germline V gene sequence: CDR1 SGHTS, CDR2 YDEGEE. The CDR3 is made up of 17 amino acids. Trimming at V came to 4 bases and at J to 4 bases, leaving 12 bases not matched to a gene. CDR3 sequence reads: CASSAGTGIPRNEKLFF. CDR3 bases: TGTGCCAGCAGCGCCGGGACAGGTATCCCTCGTAATGAAAAACTGTTTTTT.

V and J are TRBV24-1 and TRBJ1-5; no clear D. In germline, CDR1 is KGHDR, CDR2 SFDVKD. The V and J ends lost 7 bases and 7 bases respectively, with 10 bases between them. This CDR3 contains 12 residues. The DNA for the CDR3 is TGTGCCACCAGCGATGGGGAGCAGCCCCAGCATTTT. This gives the protein CATSDGEQPQHF.

This clone is a singleton in its sample. CDR3: CASSFGRDIKAFF. The CDR3 coding sequence is TGTGCCAGCAGTTTTGGTCGGGACATAAAAGCTTTCTTT. This chain links TRBV6-5 with TRBJ1-1; the D gene is possibly TRBD1 (6 bases). The CDR3 sequence is 13 residues long. V was trimmed by 4 bases and J by 9 bases, leaving 15 bases between them. Germline V lookup: CDR1 MNHEY, CDR2 SVGAGI.

This sequence joins TRBV24-1 and TRBJ2-3; D possibly corresponds to TRBD1 (5 bases). V lost 7 bases and J lost 1, with 11 bases in between. The CDR3 runs to 14 residues. Germline CDR1 is KGHDR and CDR2 is SFDVKD. DNA of the CDR3: TGTGCCACCAGCACAATGACAGGCACAGATACGCAGTATTTT. This encodes CATSTMTGTDTQYF.

The rearrangement uses TRBV11-1 and TRBJ2-7; 7 bases agree with TRBD2. J was trimmed by 2 bases and V by 8 bases; bases with no gene match: 3. Germline values: CDR1 SGHAT, CDR2 FQDESV (reference sequence). The CDR3 contains 12 residues. The DNA for the CDR3 is TGTGCCAGCGGGGGGGTTGCCTACGAGCAGTACTTC. Its protein product is CASGGVAYEQYF.